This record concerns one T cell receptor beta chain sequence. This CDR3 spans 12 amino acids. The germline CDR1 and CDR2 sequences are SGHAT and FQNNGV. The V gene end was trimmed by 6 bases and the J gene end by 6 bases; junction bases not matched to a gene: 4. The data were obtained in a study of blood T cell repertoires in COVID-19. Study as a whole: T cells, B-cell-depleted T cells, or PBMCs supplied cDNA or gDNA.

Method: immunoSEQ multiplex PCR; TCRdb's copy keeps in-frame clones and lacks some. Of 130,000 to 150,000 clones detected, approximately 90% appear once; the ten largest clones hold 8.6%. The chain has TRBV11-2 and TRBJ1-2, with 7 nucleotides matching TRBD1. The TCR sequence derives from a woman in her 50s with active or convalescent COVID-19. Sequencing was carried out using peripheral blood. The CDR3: CASSHTGDGYTF. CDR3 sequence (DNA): TGTGCCAGCAGTCATACAGGGGATGGCTACACCTTC.